This T cell receptor (beta chain) was captured in a study of technical replicates of blood from a few donors. Using immunoSEQ multiplex PCR, the repertoire was profiled, and TCRdb retains in-frame clones only, with some absent. The table has some 80,000 clones, about 94% seen once. Material: T cells isolated from PBMCs. The source of this sequence is a human donor in good health.

The CDR3 spells CASSYLVGRWAFF. CDR3 in DNA: TGTGCCAGCAGTTACCTAGTAGGGAGGTGGGCTTTCTTT. The chain couples TRBV6-6 to TRBJ1-1; D not resolved. The ends were cut back, 2 bases at V and 11 bases at J, with 15 bases in the middle. The CDR3 contains 13 residues. The germline V gene encodes CDR1 MNHNY and CDR2 SVGAGI (reference sequence).